These 4 T cell receptor beta chains came from one sample sequenced in a study of blood T cell repertoires in COVID-19 (dated by TCRdb to about 2020). Library preparation was by the immunoSEQ multiplex PCR assay. TCRdb took this table from immuneACCESS and kept in-frame rearrangements with V and J called. Such tables lack part of the clones; where checked against another copy, unresolved V genes explain under half of the gap, and the rest is unexplained. The sample table shows around 280,000 clones, and around 88% are seen once. The ten largest clones capture roughly 6.2% of the sample. Sequenced material: PBMCs or T cells enriched from blood (not recorded which). The source is a woman in her thirties or forties who had recovered from COVID-19.

The V call is TRBV7-9, the J call TRBJ2-6; a weak D match, TRBD1 (5 bases). V was clipped by 5 bases and J by 4 bases, with 15 bases between them. The CDR3 length is 16 residues. The germline V gene has CDR1 SEHNR and CDR2 FQNEAQ (reference sequence). CDR3 region: CASSAHGASGANVLTF. The CDR3 DNA is TGTGCCAGCAGCGCCCATGGGGCTTCCGGGGCCAACGTCCTGACTTTC.

This sequence joins TRBV24-1 and TRBJ2-1; 12 bases fit TRBD2. The CDR3 has 17 residues. The ends lost 4 bases at V and 6 bases at J; junction bases unmatched: 9. The germline CDR1 and CDR2 sequences are KGHDR and SFDVKD. CDR3 protein: CATSELGLAGRGNEQFF. In nucleotides, the CDR3 is TGTGCCACCAGTGAATTGGGACTAGCGGGTCGGGGCAATGAGCAGTTCTTC.

J is TRBJ2-1 and V is TRBV7-6; 8 positions agree with TRBD2. Germline CDR1 and CDR2: SGHVS and FNYEAQ. The CDR3 is 15 residues long. V lost 4 bases, J lost 9 bases, and 11 bases stayed unmatched. The CDR3 is CASSSRVAGQGEQFF. Written as DNA, the CDR3 is TGTGCCAGCAGCTCCCGGGTAGCGGGGCAGGGTGAGCAGTTCTTC.

This rearrangement joins TRBV28 to TRBJ1-1; maybe TRBD1 (6 bases). The V gene lost 7 bases and the J gene lost 4 bases, with 13 bases spanning the gap. Looked up from germline, CDR1 is MDHEN and CDR2 is SYDVKM. The CDR3 has 13 amino acids. CDR3 region: CASTQTGSTEAFF. CDR3 in DNA: TGTGCCAGCACCCAAACAGGGAGCACTGAAGCTTTCTTT.